These 30 T cell receptor beta chains were sequenced from one sample in a study of blood T cell repertoires in COVID-19. Some clones are missing from TCRdb's copy, which holds only in-frame ones; the method was immunoSEQ multiplex PCR. The sample lists roughly 400,000 clones; about nine tenths were seen once. Sample: PBMCs or T cells enriched from blood (not recorded which). The receptors derive from a man aged 18 to 29 who had recovered from COVID-19.

This clone was recorded only once. The chain is built from TRBV4-1 and TRBJ1-2; 9 bases are shared with TRBD1. The germline V gene encodes CDR1 MGHRA and CDR2 YSYEKL. The junction had 6 bases not matched to a gene; V was cut back by 3 bases and J by 4 bases. The CDR3 length is 15 residues. In nucleotides, the CDR3 is TGCGCCAGCAGCCAGGGAGGACAGGGGAGCTATGGCTACACCTTC. Encoded protein: CASSQGGQGSYGYTF.

This chain links TRBV7-2 with TRBJ2-5; the D gene is possibly TRBD1 (6 bases). V was cut by 1 base and J by 5 bases, with 11 bases left in between. This CDR3 is built from 14 residues. CDR1 SGHTA and CDR2 FQGNSA come from the germline V gene. The CDR3 DNA is TGTGCCAGCAGCTTAGACAGGGTCGATGAGACCCAGTACTTC. Residues: CASSLDRVDETQYF. Full variable domain (outside the CDR3, taken from reference TRBV7-2 and TRBJ2-5): GAGVSQSPSNKVTEKGKDVELRCDPISGHTALYWYRQSLGQGLEFLIYFQGNSAPDKSGLPSDRFSAERTGGSVSTLTIQRTQQEDSAVYLCASSLDRVDETQYFGPGTRLLVL.

The V call is TRBV3-1 (or the pseudogene TRBV3-2), the J call TRBJ2-3, with a tentative D call TRBD2 (6 bases). This CDR3 has 15 amino acids. Trimming took off 4 bases at V and 4 bases at J, with 15 bases between the two ends. CDR1 LGHDT and CDR2 YNNKEL come from the germline V gene (reference sequence). CDR3 sequence reads: CASSPYSGLPDTQYF. The CDR3 coding sequence is TGTGCCAGCAGCCCATATAGCGGCTTGCCAGATACGCAGTATTTT.

This chain uses TRBV2 with TRBJ2-7, with D possibly TRBD2 on 7 matching bases. CDR1 SNHLY and CDR2 FYNNEI come from the germline V gene. The CDR3 spans 12 residues. Trimming shortened V by 8 bases and J by 6 bases, and 14 bases separated the two germline ends. For the CDR3, the DNA is TGTGCCAGCCATCCGGGGGGCGGCGAGCAGTACTTC. Its protein product is CASHPGGGEQYF.

This chain uses TRBV5-1 with TRBJ1-5; perhaps TRBD1 as D (6 bases). Deletions cut 4 bases from V and 0 bases from J, with 11 bases between. CDR3 size: 15 residues. The germline gives CDR1 SGHRS, CDR2 YFSETQ. The CDR3 here is CASSAGDYSNQPQHF. The CDR3 DNA is TGCGCCAGCAGCGCAGGGGATTATAGCAATCAGCCCCAGCATTTT.

The chain couples TRBV10-1 to TRBJ2-5, with D hard to call. Trimming took 2 bases from V and 5 from J, leaving 12 bases between them. The CDR3 consists of 14 residues. The germline V gene has CDR1 WNHNN and CDR2 SYGVQD (reference sequence). CDR3 sequence reads: CASSEGIERETQYF. CDR3 bases: TGCGCCAGCAGTGAGGGCATAGAGAGGGAGACCCAGTACTTC.

This chain joins TRBV7-9 and TRBJ1-1, with a weak D call TRBD1 (6 bases). Trimming took off 6 bases at V and 3 bases at J, with 11 bases between the two ends. CDR3 size: 13 residues. Germline V gives CDR1 SEHNR, CDR2 FQNEAQ (reference sequence). In nucleotides, the CDR3 is TGTGCCAGCAGATGGGGGCGAGACACTGAAGCTTTCTTT. As protein: CASRWGRDTEAFF.

The rearrangement links TRBV2 to TRBJ1-3; the D gene is possibly TRBD1 (5 bases). This CDR3 contains 14 residues. CDR1 and CDR2 (germline): SNHLY, FYNNEI. V lost 2 bases and J lost 4, with 9 bases in between. The CDR3 DNA reads TGTGCCAGCAGTGAAAGGGGTAGAGGAAACACCATATATTTT. Translating gives CASSERGRGNTIYF.

The chain is built from TRBV3-1 (or the pseudogene TRBV3-2) and TRBJ1-1, with no clear D. Per germline, CDR1 LGHDT and CDR2 YNNKEL (reference sequence). The V end was cut by 4 bases, the J end by 1 base, with 4 bases between. This CDR3 has 12 amino acids. The CDR3 bases are TGTGCCAGCAGCCCTTCGAACACTGAAGCTTTCTTT. Translating it yields CASSPSNTEAFF.

This sequence joins TRBV2 and TRBJ1-1; D possibly corresponds to TRBD1 (6 bases). Trimming stripped 5 bases from V and 2 bases from J, with 18 bases between. The CDR3 loop spans 16 amino acids. From germline, CDR1 is SNHLY and CDR2 FYNNEI. For the CDR3, the DNA is TGTGCCAGCAGTCCCCTGGACAGTTCGCTTAACACTGAAGCTTTCTTT. Translating gives CASSPLDSSLNTEAFF.

This clone was observed a single time. The same CDR3 also results from other DNA sequences found in this sample. The V call is TRBV7-8, the J call TRBJ1-5; 7 nucleotides line up with TRBD1. With V trimmed by 0 bases and J by 2 bases, 1 base remained unmatched. The CDR3 is 15 amino acids. The germline CDR1 and CDR2 sequences are SGHVS and FQNEAQ. The CDR3 spells CASSLAGGGNQPQHF. The CDR3 DNA sequence: TGTGCCAGCAGCTTAGCAGGGGGCGGCAATCAGCCCCAGCATTTT.

V is TRBV19 and J is TRBJ1-2; TRBD1 matches 11 bases. After removal of 5 bases from V and 5 bases from J, the junction contained 4 bases not matched to a gene. The CDR3 extends over 14 amino acids. Germline CDR1 reads LNHDA; CDR2 reads SQIVND (reference sequence). This CDR3 reads CASSAGQGVYGYTF. CDR3 nucleotide sequence: TGTGCCAGTAGTGCGGGACAGGGGGTTTATGGCTACACCTTC.

The chain couples TRBV7-2 to TRBJ1-4; no reliable D call. Germline V gene sequence: CDR1 SGHTA, CDR2 FQGNSA. V lost 4 bases and J lost 2, with 11 bases in between. This CDR3 has 15 amino acids. CDR3 sequence reads: CASSSQHSTNEKLFF. The CDR3 bases are TGTGCCAGCAGCTCCCAACATAGCACTAATGAAAAACTGTTTTTT.

The chain carries TRBV27 and TRBJ1-2; 7 bases are shared with TRBD1. The V gene end was trimmed by 1 base and the J gene end by 6 bases; junction bases not matched to a gene: 8. The CDR3 has 15 amino acids. CDR1 is MNHEY, CDR2 SMNVEV, per germline (reference sequence). CDR3 amino acids: CASSLLATGYNGYTF. CDR3 DNA sequence: TGTGCCAGCAGTTTATTGGCGACAGGGTATAATGGCTACACCTTC.

CDR3 sequence (DNA): TGTGCCAGCAGCTTAATACAGAGTTCCTACGAGCAGTACTTC. This sequence encodes CASSLIQSSYEQYF. V is TRBV11-2 and J is TRBJ2-7; D gene ambiguous. Trimming shortened V by 2 bases and J by 1 base, and 9 bases separated the two germline ends. This CDR3 spans 14 amino acids. Germline V gives CDR1 SGHAT, CDR2 FQNNGV.

V gene TRBV29-1 combines with J gene TRBJ2-3, with a tentative D call TRBD2 (6 bases). Germline lookup yields CDR1 SQVTM and CDR2 ANQGSEA. The CDR3 runs to 12 residues. The V end lost 7 bases, the J end lost 4 bases, and 12 bases lay between the germline ends. CDR3: CSGTGGSDTQYF. Written as DNA, the CDR3 is TGCAGCGGAACCGGAGGGTCAGATACGCAGTATTTT.

The chain recombines TRBV27 with TRBJ1-5, with 10 bases fitting TRBD1. Germline-derived CDR1 and CDR2 are MNHEY and SMNVEV (reference sequence). V dropped 5 bases and J dropped 7; count of bases not matched to a gene: 11. The CDR3 sequence is 16 residues long. The CDR3 DNA sequence: TGTGCCAGCAGTCCCCGGGGGACAGGGGTTGGGCAGCCCCAGCATTTT. This translates into CASSPRGTGVGQPQHF.

The chain carries TRBV7-2 and TRBJ2-3, with D possibly TRBD2 on 5 matching bases. Germline V gene data show CDR1 as SGHTA and CDR2 as FQGNSA. V lost 3 bases to trimming and J lost 5 bases, with 15 bases between them. The CDR3 is 15 residues long. This CDR3 reads CASSLVRTSGDTQYF. For the CDR3, the DNA is TGTGCCAGCAGCTTGGTTCGGACGAGCGGAGATACGCAGTATTTT.

The CDR3 sequence is CASSSGTSPTEAFF. The CDR3 coding sequence is TGTGCCAGCAGTTCGGGGACAAGTCCGACTGAAGCTTTCTTT. The chain links TRBV28 to TRBJ1-1; possible D gene TRBD1, 6 bases. Germline-derived CDR1 and CDR2 are MDHEN and SYDVKM. The CDR3 sequence is 14 residues long. V lost 4 bases to trimming and J lost 5 bases, with 14 bases between them. Looking up the rest from reference TRBV28 and TRBJ1-1 gives the full variable domain: DVKVTQSSRYLVKRTGEKVFLECVQDMDHENMFWYRQDPGLGLRLIYFSYDVKMKEKGDIPEGYSVSREKKERFSLILESASTNQTSMYLCASSSGTSPTEAFFGQGTRLTVV.

The chain employs TRBV2 and TRBJ2-2; no definite D call. Germline CDR1 reads SNHLY; CDR2 reads FYNNEI. V was clipped by 7 bases and J by 1 base, with 4 bases between them. This CDR3 region has 12 residues. CDR3 coding DNA: TGTGCCAGCACTCTGAACACCGGGGAGCTGTTTTTT. It encodes CASTLNTGELFF.

The chain is built from TRBV6-5 and TRBJ2-3; D not resolved. The germline gives CDR1 MNHEY, CDR2 SVGAGI. Trimming left V 6 bases short and J 0 bases short, with 13 bases between. The CDR3 runs to 15 residues. DNA of the CDR3: TGTGCCAGCAGGCGAAGCACCCCAAGCACAGATACGCAGTATTTT. It specifies CASRRSTPSTDTQYF.

In regard to this clone: This CDR3 is also generated by other DNA sequences in the sample. The CDR3 nucleotides are TGTGCCAGCAGTCCGGGCACCGGGAGGACTGGAAACACCATATATTTT. Encoded protein: CASSPGTGRTGNTIYF. The chain uses TRBV11-2 and TRBJ1-3, with D hard to call. The germline V and J ends were trimmed by 6 bases and 2 bases, with 17 bases remaining between them. The CDR3 sequence is 16 residues long. Germline CDR1 and CDR2: SGHAT and FQNNGV.

V gene TRBV6-5 combines with J gene TRBJ2-3; TRBD1 agrees at 9 bases. This CDR3 has 14 amino acids. Germline V gene lookup returns CDR1 MNHEY and CDR2 SVGAGI. V shed 9 bases, J shed 0 bases, and the junction held 4 bases outside the gene matches. The CDR3 sequence: CASGQGLSTDTQYF. The CDR3 DNA reads as TGTGCCAGTGGACAGGGGCTGAGCACAGATACGCAGTATTTT.

This clone was seen just once. The chain recombines TRBV18 with TRBJ1-2; D is unclear. The CDR3 extends over 13 amino acids. V gave up 2 bases and J gave up 6 bases, with 10 bases separating them. Germline assignment: CDR1 KGHSH and CDR2 LQKENI. The CDR3 region is CASSPGRVDGYTF. CDR3 nucleotides: TGTGCCAGCTCACCAGGTCGGGTGGATGGCTACACCTTC.

The chain has TRBV25-1 and TRBJ1-1, with TRBD1 identical over 8 bases. This CDR3 has 13 residues. Germline assignment: CDR1 MGHDK and CDR2 SYGVNS. The trim removed 3 bases at V and 9 bases at J, leaving 6 bases unmatched. The CDR3 spells CASSEGGQVKAFF. CDR3 nucleotides: TGTGCCAGCAGTGAGGGGGGACAGGTGAAAGCTTTCTTT.

This clone was observed a single time. The chain couples TRBV10-3 to TRBJ1-3; perhaps TRBD1 as D (6 bases). Trimming pared 7 bases from V and 3 bases from J, leaving 16 bases between. This CDR3 is 15 amino acids long. Germline V gene lookup returns CDR1 ENHRY and CDR2 SYGVKD. CDR3 protein: CAITKDRSGGNTIYF. CDR3 in DNA: TGTGCCATCACGAAAGACAGGAGTGGTGGAAACACCATATATTTT.

The chain is built from TRBV11-2 and TRBJ2-1; 9 bases line up with TRBD2. V trimming: 1 base; J trimming: 10 bases; junction bases outside the gene matches: 8. This CDR3 comprises 15 residues. The germline V gene has CDR1 SGHAT and CDR2 FQNNGV. The CDR3 DNA sequence: TGTGCCAGCAGCTTAGCCGCGGGGGGGCCCAGGGAGCAGTTCTTC. Translating gives CASSLAAGGPREQFF.

The genes are TRBV7-9 and TRBJ2-1; 12 bases fit TRBD1. The CDR3 contains 17 residues. CDR1 is SEHNR, CDR2 FQNEAQ, per germline (reference sequence). J was trimmed by 8 bases and V by 5 bases; bases with no gene match: 13. The chain's CDR3 is CASSETRDRGLVYEQFF. CDR3 nucleotide sequence: TGTGCCAGCAGCGAAACTCGGGACAGGGGGCTTGTATATGAGCAGTTCTTC.

This sequence joins TRBV27 and TRBJ2-7, with 7 bases matching TRBD1. The CDR3 consists of 14 residues. Unmatched junction bases numbered 10, after V lost 6 bases and J lost 5 bases. Germline V gives CDR1 MNHEY, CDR2 SMNVEV (reference sequence). CDR3 DNA sequence: TGTGCCAGCAGCCTACAGGGGCAGCTTAACGAGCAGTACTTC. This translates into CASSLQGQLNEQYF.

This rearrangement joins TRBV19 to TRBJ2-2, with unresolved D. V lost 1 base and J lost 6, with 6 bases in between. The germline V gene encodes CDR1 LNHDA and CDR2 SQIVND (reference sequence). This CDR3 region has 13 residues. The CDR3 DNA sequence: TGTGCCAGTAGTATAGGCGCGGCCGGGGAGCTGTTTTTT. Protein sequence: CASSIGAAGELFF.